Below, 25 T cell receptor beta chains from the same sample are listed, as sequenced in a study of cytomegalovirus exposure and HLA in healthy donors. TCRdb's table, derived via immunoSEQ multiplex PCR, lists solely in-frame clones and lacks some. The sample has 150,000 to 200,000 clones; about 86% are singletons. Sequenced material: PBMCs. Receptors were obtained from a woman in her late teens or twenties in good health and CMV-seropositive.

The V call is TRBV12-5, the J call TRBJ2-2; the match to TRBD1 covers 8 bases. The CDR3 loop spans 16 amino acids. V shed 4 bases, J shed 5 bases, and the junction held 9 bases outside the gene matches. Germline CDR1 reads LGHNT; CDR2 reads FRNRAP. The CDR3 spells CASGSKTGVDTGELFF. The CDR3 region has the DNA TGTGCTAGTGGTTCTAAGACAGGGGTTGATACCGGGGAGCTGTTTTTT.

This clone appeared many times. The V and J genes are TRBV6-6 and TRBJ2-7, with TRBD1 matching 8 bases. With 7 bases clipped from V and 1 base from J, the junction kept 3 bases outside the gene matches. CDR3 length equals 13 residues. CDR1 and CDR2 from the germline V gene are MNHNY and SVGAGI (reference sequence). CDR3 in DNA: TGTGCCAGCACCACAGGGGGATCCTACGAGCAGTACTTC. Translation gives CASTTGGSYEQYF.

The chain uses TRBV6-5 and TRBJ1-5; no definite D call. The CDR3 consists of 15 residues. The germline gives CDR1 MNHEY, CDR2 SVGAGI. V lost 4 bases and J lost 0, with 10 bases in between. CDR3 nucleotides: TGTGCCAGCAGTTTGCTACGGGATAGCAATCAGCCCCAGCATTTT. This translates into CASSLLRDSNQPQHF.

The chain is built from TRBV6-6 and TRBJ2-7; D perhaps matches TRBD2 (7 bases). This CDR3 comprises 14 residues. V dropped 8 bases and J dropped 3 bases, with 17 bases sitting between them. Germline CDR1 and CDR2: MNHNY and SVGAGI (reference sequence). This chain's CDR3 is CASSSGGPIYEQYF. The CDR3 nucleotides are TGTGCCAGCTCCTCCGGGGGGCCGATCTACGAGCAGTACTTC.

The chain joins TRBV2 to TRBJ2-1, with D tentatively TRBD2 (5 bases). This CDR3 contains 13 residues. V was cut by 0 bases and J by 9 bases, with 9 bases left in between. Germline-derived CDR1 and CDR2 are SNHLY and FYNNEI. The CDR3 sequence is CASSEAVRGEQFF. The CDR3 region has the DNA TGTGCCAGCAGTGAAGCTGTCCGGGGTGAGCAGTTCTTC.

The chain joins TRBV2 to TRBJ2-3, with TRBD2 matching over 11 bases. Germline CDR1 SNHLY, CDR2 FYNNEI. V was pared by 6 bases and J by 2 bases, with 4 bases of the junction left unmatched. The CDR3 extends over 15 amino acids. This CDR3 is CASRETSGDTDTQYF. The DNA for the CDR3 is TGTGCCAGCAGGGAGACTAGCGGGGACACAGATACGCAGTATTTT. The whole variable domain, remainder taken from reference TRBV2 and TRBJ2-3, is EPEVTQTPSHQVTQMGQEVILRCVPISNHLYFYWYRQILGQKVEFLVSFYNNEISEKSEIFDDQFSVERPDGSNFTLKIRSTKLEDSAMYFCASRETSGDTDTQYFGPGTRLTVL.

The chain links TRBV5-3 to TRBJ2-7; 8 positions match TRBD2. TRBV5-3 falls under the ORF class, with uncertain function. The V and J ends lost 4 bases and 0 bases, in that order; junction bases with no gene match: 9. The CDR3 is made up of 16 amino acids. CDR3: CARSHPSGPNSYEQYF. The CDR3, as DNA: TGTGCCAGAAGCCACCCTAGCGGGCCCAACTCCTACGAGCAGTACTTC.

This clone was picked up many times. CDR3 protein: CASSLAGSGGYEQYF. The CDR3 DNA is TGTGCCAGCAGCTTGGCCGGTAGCGGAGGTTACGAGCAGTACTTC. The V call is TRBV5-5, the J call TRBJ2-7, with D tentatively TRBD2 (6 bases). Trimming took off 0 bases at V and 4 bases at J, with 14 bases between the two ends. This CDR3 is 15 amino acids long. The V gene's germline CDR1 is SGHKS and CDR2 YYEKEE (reference sequence). Supplemented by reference TRBV5-5 and TRBJ2-7, the full variable domain reads DAGVTQSPTHLIKTRGQQVTLRCSPISGHKSVSWYQQVLGQGPQFIFQYYEKEERGRGNFPDRFSARQFPNYSSELNVNALLLGDSALYLCASSLAGSGGYEQYFGPGTRLTVT.

The genes are TRBV7-6 and TRBJ2-7; D possibly corresponds to TRBD2 (5 bases). The CDR3 is 13 residues long. Trimming stripped 4 bases from V and 8 bases from J, with 15 bases between. CDR1 is SGHVS, CDR2 FNYEAQ, per germline. DNA for the CDR3: TGTGCCAGCAGCTCTAGCCAAACTGTCAAGCAGTACTTC. It yields the protein CASSSSQTVKQYF.

V usage is TRBV10-3 and J usage is TRBJ2-3; TRBD2 agrees at 8 bases. Trimming at V came to 7 bases and at J to 3 bases, leaving 6 bases not matched to a gene. CDR3 length: 14 amino acids. The germline V gene has CDR1 ENHRY and CDR2 SYGVKD. The CDR3 DNA sequence: TGTGCCATCACCAGCGGGGGTCGTACAGATACGCAGTATTTT. The encoded protein is CAITSGGRTDTQYF.

Regarding this clone: Other DNA sequences in this specimen translate into the identical CDR3. The chain is built from TRBV4-1 and TRBJ2-1; D possibly corresponds to TRBD2 (6 bases). The germline V gene encodes CDR1 MGHRA and CDR2 YSYEKL. Trimming removed 1 base at V and 10 bases at J, with 11 bases between. This CDR3 has 13 residues. The chain's CDR3 is CASSQVGGPEQFF. The CDR3 DNA is TGCGCCAGCAGCCAAGTGGGGGGACCCGAGCAGTTCTTC.

The chain couples TRBV9 to TRBJ2-7; no clear D. With 4 bases removed from V and 5 bases from J, the gap between germline ends came to 13 bases. CDR3 length: 13 amino acids. The germline CDR1 and CDR2 sequences are SGDLS and YYNGEE. CDR3 loop: CASSSSPQDEQYF. The CDR3 DNA reads as TGTGCCAGCAGCTCATCCCCCCAGGACGAGCAGTACTTC.

The V and J genes are TRBV7-3 and TRBJ2-1, with D perhaps matching TRBD2 (6 bases). The CDR3 runs to 15 residues. In germline, CDR1 is SGHTA, CDR2 FQGTGA. Trimming left V 1 base short and J 5 bases short, with 12 bases between. CDR3 protein: CASSLNGGANNEQFF. The CDR3 bases are TGTGCCAGCAGCTTAAACGGCGGGGCCAACAATGAGCAGTTCTTC.

The V call is TRBV11-2, the J call TRBJ2-2; maybe TRBD1 (6 bases). V was shortened by 3 bases and J by 1 base, with 12 bases between the two germline ends. Germline V gives CDR1 SGHAT, CDR2 FQNNGV. The CDR3 sequence is 16 residues long. As DNA, the CDR3 is TGTGCCAGCAGCTTCCTGGTGGGACAGAACACCGGGGAGCTGTTTTTT. This sequence encodes CASSFLVGQNTGELFF.

The chain has TRBV6-1 and TRBJ1-6, with a tentative D call TRBD1 (5 bases). The V end lost 1 base, the J end lost 5 bases, and 9 bases lay between the germline ends. The CDR3 runs 15 residues. In germline, CDR1 is MNHNS, CDR2 SASEGT. CDR3 in DNA: TGTGCCAGCAGTGAAGGAGGAGGGGATAATTCACCCCTCCACTTT. Translating gives CASSEGGGDNSPLHF.

This sequence joins TRBV9 and TRBJ2-3; 7 bases line up with TRBD2. The length of the CDR3 is 15 residues. The germline V gene has CDR1 SGDLS and CDR2 YYNGEE. Trimming took 0 bases from V and 4 from J; bases not matched to a gene: 5. The CDR3: CASSVGTSEADTQYF. CDR3 DNA sequence: TGTGCCAGCAGCGTAGGGACTAGTGAGGCAGATACGCAGTATTTT.

The chain joins TRBV7-6 to TRBJ1-1; 12 bases map to TRBD1. The CDR3 is 18 residues long. V lost 2 bases to trimming and J lost 6 bases; unmatched junction nucleotides: 13. CDR1 and CDR2 from the germline V gene are SGHVS and FNYEAQ. CDR3 nucleotide sequence: TGTGCCAGCAGCTTAAGTGGGGGACAGGGGGCGGTCCCTGCTGAAGCTTTCTTT. Its translation: CASSLSGGQGAVPAEAFF.

A single count supports this clone. The rearrangement uses TRBV11-2 and TRBJ2-3; TRBD1 is a possible D gene (6 bases). The V gene lost 1 base and the J gene lost 4 bases, with 18 bases spanning the gap. Germline lookup yields CDR1 SGHAT and CDR2 FQNNGV. The length of the CDR3 is 17 residues. For the CDR3, the DNA is TGTGCCAGCAGCTTAGTCGTTCGTAGCAGGGGAGCAGATACGCAGTATTTT. Its translation is CASSLVVRSRGADTQYF.

CDR3 in amino acids: CASTGTGGAGGYTF. In DNA, the CDR3 is TGTGCCAGCACCGGGACAGGGGGGGCTGGTGGCTACACCTTC. The chain is built from TRBV2 and TRBJ1-2; 11 nucleotides match TRBD1. The germline V gene has CDR1 SNHLY and CDR2 FYNNEI. The ends lost 7 bases at V and 7 bases at J; junction bases unmatched: 8. The CDR3 has 14 residues.

Remarks on this clone: In the same sample, other DNA sequences code for this CDR3. The chain employs TRBV9 and TRBJ2-3, with a weak D call TRBD2 (6 bases). The V gene's germline CDR1 is SGDLS and CDR2 YYNGEE. The V gene lost 0 bases and the J gene lost 2 bases, with 10 bases spanning the gap. The CDR3 has 15 residues. CDR3 residues: CASSVVGEATDTQYF. The DNA for the CDR3 is TGTGCCAGCAGCGTAGTGGGGGAGGCCACAGATACGCAGTATTTT. Filled out from reference TRBV9 and TRBJ2-3, the complete variable domain reads DSGVTQTPKHLITATGQRVTLRCSPRSGDLSVYWYQQSLDQGLQFLIQYYNGEERAKGNILERFSAQQFPDLHSELNLSSLELGDSALYFCASSVVGEATDTQYFGPGTRLTVL.

The chain combines TRBV9 with TRBJ1-1; 9 bases agree with TRBD1. Germline CDR1 and CDR2: SGDLS and YYNGEE. The CDR3 is 13 amino acids. V trimming: 4 bases; J trimming: 5 bases; junction bases outside the gene matches: 3. The CDR3 bases are TGTGCCAGCAGCACAGGACAGGGGACTGAAGCTTTCTTT. Its protein product is CASSTGQGTEAFF.

This clone was detected only once. The genes are TRBV7-6 and TRBJ2-1; 7 bases map to TRBD2. Trimming took 5 bases from V and 6 from J; bases not matched to a gene: 4. Germline CDR1 is SGHVS and CDR2 is FNYEAQ. The CDR3 has 13 residues. The CDR3 sequence is CASSPWGGNEQFF. CDR3 DNA: TGTGCCAGCAGCCCTTGGGGGGGCAATGAGCAGTTCTTC.

The chain employs TRBV19 and TRBJ2-2, with D maybe TRBD2 (6 bases). The ends were cut back, 6 bases at V and 6 bases at J, with 17 bases in the middle. CDR3 length: 15 amino acids. Germline CDR1 LNHDA, CDR2 SQIVND (reference sequence). The CDR3 is CASRAGGGKPGELFF. CDR3 DNA sequence: TGTGCCAGTAGAGCCGGTGGGGGGAAGCCCGGGGAGCTGTTTTTT.

This clone was recorded once. This chain links TRBV9 with TRBJ2-3; 12 bases agree with TRBD2. Germline CDR1 reads SGDLS; CDR2 reads YYNGEE. The CDR3 runs 16 residues. V dropped 4 bases and J dropped 0; count of bases not matched to a gene: 3. The CDR3 protein is CASSPGLAGSTDTQYF. DNA of the CDR3: TGTGCCAGCAGCCCGGGACTAGCGGGTAGCACAGATACGCAGTATTTT.

The V gene is TRBV6-1, the J gene TRBJ1-2; D is uncertain. The V and J ends lost 1 base and 7 bases respectively, with 7 bases between them. Germline V gene data show CDR1 as MNHNS and CDR2 as SASEGT. The CDR3 sequence is 12 residues long. The CDR3: CASSEVRVGYTF. The DNA for the CDR3 is TGTGCCAGCAGTGAAGTCCGGGTTGGCTACACCTTC.